This TCR beta chain originates from a study of regulatory and conventional T cells in RAG deficiency. The junction had 7 bases not matched to a gene; V was cut back by 4 bases and J by 2 bases. Germline-derived CDR1 and CDR2 are SGHNT and YYREEE (reference sequence). The CDR3 totals 15 residues. Profiled with immunoSEQ multiplex PCR; TCRdb holds only in-frame clones, not every one. The sample lists over 9,500 clones, around 94% occurring once. Conventional CD4+ T cells were sorted from blood as CD25-low CD127-high cells. In addition, the sample was reused for a study of regulatory T cells. That report adds: Amplification used 52 TRBV primers and 13 TRBJ primers.

The sample was CD4+ effector T cells sorted from blood. The sequence derives from a human donor in good health. The chain uses TRBV5-4 and TRBJ2-3; 7 bases match TRBD1. The CDR3, as DNA: TGTGCCAGCAGCCTGGGACAGTCCACCACAGATACGCAGTATTTT. Its translation: CASSLGQSTTDTQYF.